This TCR beta chain was sequenced for a study of T cell responses to AZD1222 COVID-19 vaccine. Study-wide points: Mapped onto spike, vaccine-associated CD4 TCRs spanned it and were dominant at 160-218 and 743-854. Samples come after the peak T cell response, not at day 14. The reported proportion of spike-specific TCRs targeting unmutated variant regions was nearly half. AZD1222 recipients seropositive at baseline numbered only 6 or 7.

The CDR3 is 14 amino acids. Germline V gene sequence: CDR1 MNHEY, CDR2 SVGAGI. Trimming stripped 4 bases from V and 8 bases from J, with 17 bases between. Assay: immunoSEQ multiplex PCR; the TCRdb copy retains only in-frame clones and omits some. The data hold approximately 150,000 clones, with 88% observed a single time. Turning to this clone: Its antigen is not known.

The sequence derives from an adult who received the MenACWY meningococcal vaccine as a control. The input for sequencing was peripheral blood, taken 28 days after the second dose of the MenACWY control vaccine. The chain couples TRBV6-5 to TRBJ1-2; D possibly corresponds to TRBD1 (6 bases). CDR3 DNA: TGTGCCAGCAGTTCCATGGGGGGGGCGAGGGGCTACACCTTC. Its protein product is CASSSMGGARGYTF.